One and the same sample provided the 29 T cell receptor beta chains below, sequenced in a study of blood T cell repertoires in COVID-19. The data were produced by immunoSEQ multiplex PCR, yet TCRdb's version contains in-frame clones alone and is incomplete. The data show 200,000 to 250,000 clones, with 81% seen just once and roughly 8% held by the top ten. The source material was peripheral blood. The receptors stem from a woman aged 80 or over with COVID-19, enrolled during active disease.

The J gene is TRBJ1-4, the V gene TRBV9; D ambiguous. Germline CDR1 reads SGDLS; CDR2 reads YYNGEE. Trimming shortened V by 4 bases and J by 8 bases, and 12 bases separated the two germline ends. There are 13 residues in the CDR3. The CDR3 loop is CASSPESKEKLFF. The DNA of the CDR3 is TGTGCCAGCAGCCCCGAGAGTAAAGAAAAACTGTTTTTT.

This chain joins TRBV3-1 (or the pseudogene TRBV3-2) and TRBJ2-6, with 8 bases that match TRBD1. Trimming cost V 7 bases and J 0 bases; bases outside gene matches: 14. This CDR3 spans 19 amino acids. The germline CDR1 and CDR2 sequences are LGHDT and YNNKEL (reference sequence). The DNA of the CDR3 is TGTGCCAGCAACTCATATGACAGGGGCCCCAGCTCTGGGGCCAACGTCCTGACTTTC. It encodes CASNSYDRGPSSGANVLTF.

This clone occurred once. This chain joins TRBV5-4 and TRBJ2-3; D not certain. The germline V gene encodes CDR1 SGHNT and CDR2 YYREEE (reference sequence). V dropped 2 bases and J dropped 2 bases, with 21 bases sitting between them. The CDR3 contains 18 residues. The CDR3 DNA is TGTGCCAGCAGCTTCCACTTACCTCAGGTTCCCCCCACAGATACGCAGTATTTT. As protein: CASSFHLPQVPPTDTQYF.

CDR3 protein: CASSLSRVEKTQYF. The CDR3 region has the DNA TGTGCCAGCAGCTTATCACGGGTCGAAAAGACCCAGTACTTC. The rearrangement links TRBV13 to TRBJ2-5; no clear D gene. This CDR3 spans 14 amino acids. Deletions cut 2 bases from V and 6 bases from J, with 13 bases between. The germline V gene has CDR1 PRHDT and CDR2 FYEKMQ (reference sequence).

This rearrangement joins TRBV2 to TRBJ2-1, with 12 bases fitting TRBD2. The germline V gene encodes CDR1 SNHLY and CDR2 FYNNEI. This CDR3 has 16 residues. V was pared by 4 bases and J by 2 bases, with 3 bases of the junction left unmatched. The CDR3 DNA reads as TGTGCCAGCAGTGCCCGGACTAGCGGGACCTACAATGAGCAGTTCTTC. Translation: CASSARTSGTYNEQFF.

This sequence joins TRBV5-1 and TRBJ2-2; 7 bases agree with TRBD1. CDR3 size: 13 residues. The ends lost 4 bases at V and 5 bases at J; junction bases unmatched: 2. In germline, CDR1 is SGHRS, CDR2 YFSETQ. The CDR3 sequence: CASSTRGTGELFF. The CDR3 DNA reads TGCGCCAGCAGCACCAGGGGGACCGGGGAGCTGTTTTTT.

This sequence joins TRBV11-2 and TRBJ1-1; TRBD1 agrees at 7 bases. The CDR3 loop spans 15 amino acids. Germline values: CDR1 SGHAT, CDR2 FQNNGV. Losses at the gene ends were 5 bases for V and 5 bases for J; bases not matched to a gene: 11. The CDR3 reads CASSPRGGFETEAFF. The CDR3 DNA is TGTGCCAGCAGCCCTCGAGGGGGCTTTGAGACTGAAGCTTTCTTT. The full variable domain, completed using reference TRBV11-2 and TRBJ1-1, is EAGVAQSPRYKIIEKRQSVAFWCNPISGHATLYWYQQILGQGPKLLIQFQNNGVVDDSQLPKDRFSAERLKGVDSTLKIQPAKLEDSAVYLCASSPRGGFETEAFFGQGTRLTVV.

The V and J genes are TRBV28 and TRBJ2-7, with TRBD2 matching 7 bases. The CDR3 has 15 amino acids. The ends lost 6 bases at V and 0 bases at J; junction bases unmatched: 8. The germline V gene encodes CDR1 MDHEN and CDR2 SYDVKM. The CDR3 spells CASSREVGFSYEQYF. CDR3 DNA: TGTGCCAGCAGCCGGGAGGTCGGATTCTCCTACGAGCAGTACTTC. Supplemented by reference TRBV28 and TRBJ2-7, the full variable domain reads DVKVTQSSRYLVKRTGEKVFLECVQDMDHENMFWYRQDPGLGLRLIYFSYDVKMKEKGDIPEGYSVSREKKERFSLILESASTNQTSMYLCASSREVGFSYEQYFGPGTRLTVT.

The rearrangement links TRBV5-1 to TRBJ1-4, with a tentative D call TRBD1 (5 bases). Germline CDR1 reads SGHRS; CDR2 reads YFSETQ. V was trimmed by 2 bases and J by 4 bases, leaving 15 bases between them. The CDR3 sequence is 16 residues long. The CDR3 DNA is TGCGCCAGCAGCTTAGGGATCAGGGCCAATAATGAAAAACTGTTTTTT. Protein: CASSLGIRANNEKLFF. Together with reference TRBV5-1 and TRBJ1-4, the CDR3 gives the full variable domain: KAGVTQTPRYLIKTRGQQVTLSCSPISGHRSVSWYQQTPGQGLQFLFEYFSETQRNKGNFPGRFSGRQFSNSRSEMNVSTLELGDSALYLCASSLGIRANNEKLFFGSGTQLSVL.

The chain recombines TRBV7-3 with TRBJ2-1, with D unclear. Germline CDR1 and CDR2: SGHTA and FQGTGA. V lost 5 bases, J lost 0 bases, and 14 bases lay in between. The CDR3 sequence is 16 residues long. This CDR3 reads CASSERPSSSYNEQFF. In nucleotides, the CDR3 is TGTGCCAGCAGCGAGAGACCCTCTAGCTCCTACAATGAGCAGTTCTTC.

The DNA of the CDR3 is TGTGCCAGCACCTCCGGGACAGGGGGCTGGTCTGAAGCTTTCTTT. This encodes CASTSGTGGWSEAFF. This rearrangement joins TRBV7-8 to TRBJ1-1, with 12 bases fitting TRBD1. Germline lookup yields CDR1 SGHVS and CDR2 FQNEAQ. The CDR3 sequence is 15 residues long. Germline trimming cut 7 bases from V and 6 bases from J; bases unmatched to any gene: 9.

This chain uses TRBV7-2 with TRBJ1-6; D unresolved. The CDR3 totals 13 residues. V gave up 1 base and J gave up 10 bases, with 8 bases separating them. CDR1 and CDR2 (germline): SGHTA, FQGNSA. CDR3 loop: CASSLDLRSPLHF. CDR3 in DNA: TGTGCCAGCAGCTTAGATCTTCGGTCACCCCTCCACTTT.

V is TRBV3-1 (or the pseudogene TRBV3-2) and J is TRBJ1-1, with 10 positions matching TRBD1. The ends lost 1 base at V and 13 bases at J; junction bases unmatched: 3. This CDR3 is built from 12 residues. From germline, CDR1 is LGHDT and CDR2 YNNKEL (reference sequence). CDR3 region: CASSQGDRGIFF. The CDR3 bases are TGTGCCAGCAGCCAAGGGGACAGGGGAATTTTCTTT.

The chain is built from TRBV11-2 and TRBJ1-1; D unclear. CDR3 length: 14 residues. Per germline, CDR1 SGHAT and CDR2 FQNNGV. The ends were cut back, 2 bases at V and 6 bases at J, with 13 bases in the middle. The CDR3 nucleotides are TGTGCCAGCAGCTTATTAGCGGCGGGTCCTGAAGCTTTCTTT. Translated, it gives CASSLLAAGPEAFF.

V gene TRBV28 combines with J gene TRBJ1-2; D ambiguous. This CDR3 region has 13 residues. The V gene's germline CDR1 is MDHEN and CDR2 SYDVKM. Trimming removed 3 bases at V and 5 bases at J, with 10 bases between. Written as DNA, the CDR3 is TGTGCCAGCAGTTTTAAGCCAATTTATGGCTACACCTTC. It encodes CASSFKPIYGYTF.

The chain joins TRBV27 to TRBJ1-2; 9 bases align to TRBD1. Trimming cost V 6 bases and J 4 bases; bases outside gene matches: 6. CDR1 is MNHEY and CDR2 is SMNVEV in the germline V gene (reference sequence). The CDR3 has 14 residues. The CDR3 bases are TGTGCCAGCAGCTCGGGACAGGGTATCTATGGCTACACCTTC. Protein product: CASSSGQGIYGYTF.

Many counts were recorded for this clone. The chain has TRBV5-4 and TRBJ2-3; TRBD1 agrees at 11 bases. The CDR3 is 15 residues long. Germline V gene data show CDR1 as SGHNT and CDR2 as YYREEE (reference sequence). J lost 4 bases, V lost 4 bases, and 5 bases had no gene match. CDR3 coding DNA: TGTGCCAGCAGCAGGACAGGGGGCGGCGCAGATACGCAGTATTTT. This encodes CASSRTGGGADTQYF.

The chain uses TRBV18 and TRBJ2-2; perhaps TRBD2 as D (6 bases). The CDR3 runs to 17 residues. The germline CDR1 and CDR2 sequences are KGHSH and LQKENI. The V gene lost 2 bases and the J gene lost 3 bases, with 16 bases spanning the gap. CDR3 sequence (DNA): TGTGCCAGCTCACCATTGGGACTGGCATGGGACACCGGGGAGCTGTTTTTT. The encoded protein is CASSPLGLAWDTGELFF.

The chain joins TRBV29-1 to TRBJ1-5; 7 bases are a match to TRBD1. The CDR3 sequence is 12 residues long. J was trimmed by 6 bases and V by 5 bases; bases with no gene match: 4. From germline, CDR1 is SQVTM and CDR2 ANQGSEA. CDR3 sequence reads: CSVSQGGQPQHF. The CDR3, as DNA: TGCAGCGTTAGTCAGGGGGGTCAGCCCCAGCATTTT.

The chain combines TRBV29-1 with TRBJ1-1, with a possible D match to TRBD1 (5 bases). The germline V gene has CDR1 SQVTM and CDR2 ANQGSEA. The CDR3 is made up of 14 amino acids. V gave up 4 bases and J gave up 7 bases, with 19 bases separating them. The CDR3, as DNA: TGCAGCGTTGGGGGAGGGGACGGAGGTCATGAAGCTTTCTTT. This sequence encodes CSVGGGDGGHEAFF.

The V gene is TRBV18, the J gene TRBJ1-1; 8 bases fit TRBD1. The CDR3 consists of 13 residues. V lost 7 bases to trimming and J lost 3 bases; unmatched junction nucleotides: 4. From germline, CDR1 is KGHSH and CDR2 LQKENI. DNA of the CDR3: TGTGCCAGCTTCAGGGGGCTTGACACTGAAGCTTTCTTT. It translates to CASFRGLDTEAFF.

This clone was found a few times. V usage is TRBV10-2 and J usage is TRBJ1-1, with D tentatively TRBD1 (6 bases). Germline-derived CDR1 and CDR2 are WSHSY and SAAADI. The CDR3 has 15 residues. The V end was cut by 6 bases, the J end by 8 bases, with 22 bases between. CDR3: CASSVWWGRVEEAFF. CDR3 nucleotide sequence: TGCGCCAGCAGCGTCTGGTGGGGGCGCGTGGAGGAAGCTTTCTTT.

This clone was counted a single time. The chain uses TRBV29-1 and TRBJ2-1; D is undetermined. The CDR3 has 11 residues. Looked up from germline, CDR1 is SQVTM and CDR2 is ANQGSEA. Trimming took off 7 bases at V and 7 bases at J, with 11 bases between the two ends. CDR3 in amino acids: CSASTGNEQFF. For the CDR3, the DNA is TGCAGCGCCTCGACTGGAAATGAGCAGTTCTTC.

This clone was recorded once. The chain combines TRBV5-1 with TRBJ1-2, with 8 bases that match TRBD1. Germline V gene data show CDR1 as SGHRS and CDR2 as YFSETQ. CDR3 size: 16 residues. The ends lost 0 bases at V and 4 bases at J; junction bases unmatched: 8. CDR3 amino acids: CASSLEGAGGSYGYTF. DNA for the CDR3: TGCGCCAGCAGCTTGGAGGGGGCAGGGGGCAGCTATGGCTACACCTTC.

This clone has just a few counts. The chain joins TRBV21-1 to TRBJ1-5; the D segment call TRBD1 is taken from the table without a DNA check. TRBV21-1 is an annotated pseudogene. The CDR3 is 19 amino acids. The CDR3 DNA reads TGTGCCAGCAGCAGGTCAAACAGGTCCCCCTTTAGGAGCAATCAGCCCCAGCATTTT. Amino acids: CASSRSNRSPFRSNQPQHF.

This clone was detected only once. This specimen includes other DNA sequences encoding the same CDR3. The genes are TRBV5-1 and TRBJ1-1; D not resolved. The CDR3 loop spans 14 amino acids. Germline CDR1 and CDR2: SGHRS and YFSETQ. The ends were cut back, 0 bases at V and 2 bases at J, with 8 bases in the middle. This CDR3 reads CASSLVAINTEAFF. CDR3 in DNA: TGCGCCAGCAGCTTGGTCGCGATAAACACTGAAGCTTTCTTT.

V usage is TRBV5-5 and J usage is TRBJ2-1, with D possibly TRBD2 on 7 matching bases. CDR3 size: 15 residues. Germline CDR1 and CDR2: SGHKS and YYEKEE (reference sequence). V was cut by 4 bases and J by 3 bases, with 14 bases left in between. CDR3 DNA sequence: TGTGCCAGCAGCGGACTAGGGGGTTACTACAATGAGCAGTTCTTC. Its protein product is CASSGLGGYYNEQFF.

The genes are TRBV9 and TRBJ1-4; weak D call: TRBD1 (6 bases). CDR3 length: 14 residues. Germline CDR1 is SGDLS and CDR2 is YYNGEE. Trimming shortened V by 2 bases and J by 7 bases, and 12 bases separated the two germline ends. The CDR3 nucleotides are TGTGCCAGCAGCGTCAGGGGAAGGGGTGAAAAACTGTTTTTT. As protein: CASSVRGRGEKLFF.

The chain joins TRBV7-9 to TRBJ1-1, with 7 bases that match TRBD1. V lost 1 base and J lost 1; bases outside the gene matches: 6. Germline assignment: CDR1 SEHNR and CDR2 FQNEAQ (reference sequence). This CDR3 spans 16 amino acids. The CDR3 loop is CASSLGTGKGNTEAFF. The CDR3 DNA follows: TGTGCCAGCAGCTTAGGGACAGGAAAGGGGAACACTGAAGCTTTCTTT.